This TCR beta chain was identified during a study of T cells in Graves' hyperthyroidism and ophthalmopathy. General study findings and limits: Separation of ophthalmopathy from stable hyperthyroidism was achieved by a 13 V-J model.

Each diagnosis was grounded in clinical symptoms, serum thyroxine and TRAb, thyroid ultrasound, and orbital computed tomography. The blood sample predates any ophthalmopathy symptoms, coming from first hyperthyroidism diagnosis. The source of the PBMCs was approximately 9.5 ml of fresh peripheral blood. Regions amplified from RNA transcripts were the TCR beta CDR3 regions. An initial round of RT-PCR targeting the TCR CDR3 relied on the HTBI primer set. TCRdb re-derived calls from the multiplex PCR reads in MiXCR, one entry per CDR3 protein. The sample records under 350,000 distinct CDR3 sequences, under 30% being singletons. To note about this clonotype: The antigen remains unidentified.

The CDR3 contains 13 residues. The V and J ends lost 8 bases and 3 bases respectively, with 10 bases between them. Per germline, CDR1 MNHEY and CDR2 SVGEGT. Sequencing was carried out using blood. The clonotype comes from a man in his forties with Graves' hyperthyroidism that later progressed to Graves' ophthalmopathy. This chain uses TRBV6-2 or TRBV6-3 with TRBJ2-2, with D possibly TRBD2 on 6 matching bases. DNA of the CDR3: TGTGCCAGCTCGGGAGCTGACACCGGGGAGCTGTTTTTT. Encoded protein: CASSGADTGELFF.